These 30 T cell receptor beta chains share one sample of origin, sequenced in a study of CD8 T cells in ankylosing spondylitis. TCRdb reprocessed the 5' RACE reads via MiXCR and lists one record per CDR3 protein. The sample holds 100,000 to 150,000 distinct CDR3 sequences, about an eighth seen once. Source material: blood, either unsorted or a sorted T cell fraction (not recorded which). The receptors here all came from a female donor with ankylosing spondylitis or in good health (not recorded which).

The chain recombines TRBV5-1 with TRBJ2-1; unclear D gene. Trimming pared 0 bases from V and 5 bases from J, leaving 9 bases between. The CDR3 length is 14 residues. The V gene's germline CDR1 is SGHRS and CDR2 YFSETQ. CDR3 sequence: CASSLDRPNNEQFF. The DNA of the CDR3 is TGCGCCAGCAGCTTGGACCGGCCAAACAATGAGCAGTTCTTC.

This clonotype was detected many times. The chain has TRBV3-1 and TRBJ2-3; D is unclear. Between the trimmed V and J ends, which lost 7 bases and 1 base, there was a span of 15 bases. From germline, CDR1 is LGHDT and CDR2 YNNKEL (reference sequence). The CDR3 has 15 residues. CDR3 sequence (DNA): TGTGCCAGCACCGACACCGGATCTGGCACAGATACGCAGTATTTT. This translates into CASTDTGSGTDTQYF.

Ten or more counts support this clonotype. The chain joins TRBV29-1 to TRBJ2-7; D gene ambiguous. The CDR3 extends over 13 amino acids. Trimming took 4 bases from V and 2 from J, leaving 12 bases between them. CDR1 is SQVTM and CDR2 is ANQGSEA in the germline V gene. The CDR3 DNA reads as TGCAGCGTTGGTAGGACGGGCGCCTACGAGCAGTACTTC. The encoded protein is CSVGRTGAYEQYF.

This clonotype was found many times. The J gene is TRBJ2-1, the V gene TRBV20-1, with TRBD1 matching over 7 bases. The ends lost 6 bases at V and 4 bases at J; junction bases unmatched: 6. Per germline, CDR1 DFQATT and CDR2 SNEGSKA (reference sequence). The CDR3 loop spans 13 amino acids. Written as DNA, the CDR3 is TGCAGTGCGCCCGGACAGGAATACAATGAGCAGTTCTTC. Its translation is CSAPGQEYNEQFF.

The table lists this clonotype with many counts. The CDR3 loop is CASSRDRRSGANVLTF. The CDR3 nucleotides are TGTGCCAGCAGCCGAGACCGACGATCTGGGGCCAACGTCCTGACTTTC. The chain uses TRBV7-9 and TRBJ2-6; no reliable D call. The CDR3 length is 16 residues. The germline CDR1 and CDR2 sequences are SEHNR and FQNEAQ (reference sequence). With 5 bases removed from V and 1 base from J, the gap between germline ends came to 12 bases.

At least ten counts were recorded for this clonotype. This chain links TRBV30 with TRBJ1-5, with D perhaps TRBD1 (5 bases). The CDR3 runs to 13 residues. Trimming removed 7 bases at V and 0 bases at J, with 10 bases between. Germline loops: CDR1 GTSNPN, CDR2 SVGIG (reference sequence). Written as DNA, the CDR3 is TGTGCCTTGGGACTTTATAGCAATCAGCCCCAGCATTTT. Protein product: CALGLYSNQPQHF.

In the case of this clonotype: Relative to the germline gene, one junction end is altered; a read error may explain this. The rearrangement joins TRBV5-1 to TRBJ1-1, with a possible D match to TRBD1 (6 bases). The CDR3 loop spans 15 amino acids. CDR1 is SGHRS, CDR2 YFSETQ, per germline. For the CDR3, the DNA is TGCGCCGGCAGCTTGATTGGGACACAGAACACTGAAGCTTTCTTT. Its translation is CAGSLIGTQNTEAFF.

This clonotype has just a few counts. The chain joins TRBV3-1 to TRBJ2-5; D perhaps matches TRBD2 (7 bases). Trimming removed 3 bases at V and 0 bases at J, with 17 bases between. Germline V gene lookup returns CDR1 LGHDT and CDR2 YNNKEL (reference sequence). The CDR3 has 17 residues. The CDR3 DNA follows: TGTGCCAGCAGCCACGGGGGGCTAGCGGCGTACCAAGAGACCCAGTACTTC. This codes for CASSHGGLAAYQETQYF.

This clonotype was seen at least ten times. This chain links TRBV18 with TRBJ1-1, with D possibly matching TRBD1 (6 bases). V lost 1 base to trimming and J lost 5 bases, with 14 bases between them. There are 15 residues in the CDR3. Per the germline V gene, CDR1 is KGHSH and CDR2 is LQKENI. CDR3 DNA sequence: TGTGCCAGCTCACCACTGGCAGGGGAGGGGACTGAAGCTTTCTTT. Translated, it gives CASSPLAGEGTEAFF.

This clonotype came up a few times. The chain uses TRBV18 and TRBJ2-5; TRBD1 is a possible D gene (5 bases). The CDR3 is made up of 14 amino acids. Germline V gene sequence: CDR1 KGHSH, CDR2 LQKENI. V gave up 2 bases and J gave up 5 bases, with 12 bases separating them. The CDR3 DNA sequence: TGTGCCAGCTCACCAACCAGGGTCGTGGAGACCCAGTACTTC. Translated: CASSPTRVVETQYF.

In its sample, this clonotype was seen many times. J is TRBJ2-7 and V is TRBV30; no clear D gene. The germline V gene encodes CDR1 GTSNPN and CDR2 SVGIG (reference sequence). CDR3 length equals 12 residues. Deletions cut 0 bases from V and 5 bases from J, with 8 bases between. CDR3 sequence (DNA): TGTGCCTGGAGTGTAAGGAGACACGAGCAGTACTTC. Its translation is CAWSVRRHEQYF.

This clonotype appeared many times. The V call is TRBV5-1, the J call TRBJ2-1, with D perhaps given as TRBD1 or TRBD2 (5 bases each). CDR1 and CDR2 from the germline V gene are SGHRS and YFSETQ. The CDR3 extends over 15 amino acids. Trimming shortened V by 0 bases and J by 2 bases, and 9 bases separated the two germline ends. CDR3 residues: CASSLVVGAYNEQFF. The CDR3 bases are TGCGCCAGCAGCTTGGTGGTGGGGGCCTACAATGAGCAGTTCTTC. The entire variable domain, with the rest obtained from reference TRBV5-1 and TRBJ2-1, is as follows: KAGVTQTPRYLIKTRGQQVTLSCSPISGHRSVSWYQQTPGQGLQFLFEYFSETQRNKGNFPGRFSGRQFSNSRSEMNVSTLELGDSALYLCASSLVVGAYNEQFFGPGTRLTVL.

This clonotype was counted many times. The chain joins TRBV11-2 to TRBJ1-5; D uncertain. This CDR3 has 12 residues. The V end lost 1 base, the J end lost 6 bases, and 4 bases lay between the germline ends. Per germline, CDR1 SGHAT and CDR2 FQNNGV. The CDR3 is CASSLGSQPQHF. The DNA of the CDR3 is TGTGCCAGCAGCTTAGGGTCTCAGCCCCAGCATTTT.

The table lists this clonotype with many counts. The rearrangement links TRBV29-1 to TRBJ1-1; D is undetermined. The ends were cut back, 2 bases at V and 7 bases at J, with 14 bases in the middle. Germline-derived CDR1 and CDR2 are SQVTM and ANQGSEA. This CDR3 is 13 amino acids long. CDR3: CSVERQEWDEAFF. CDR3 DNA sequence: TGCAGCGTTGAACGGCAGGAGTGGGATGAAGCTTTCTTT.

This clonotype is medium-sized in the sample. The chain couples TRBV12-3 or TRBV12-4 to TRBJ2-4; D is undetermined. V was clipped by 6 bases and J by 7 bases, with 13 bases between them. There are 13 residues in the CDR3. CDR3 coding DNA: TGTGCCAGCAGCCTAGAAGGCAGCAACATTCAGTACTTC. This encodes CASSLEGSNIQYF.

The chain has TRBV7-9 and TRBJ1-2; D ambiguous. The CDR3 runs to 14 residues. In germline, CDR1 is SEHNR, CDR2 FQNEAQ (reference sequence). The V gene lost 6 bases and the J gene lost 2 bases, with 13 bases spanning the gap. The CDR3 protein is CASSPAYVNYGYTF. The CDR3 nucleotides read TGTGCCAGCAGTCCAGCGTACGTGAACTATGGCTACACCTTC. The whole variable domain, filled in from reference TRBV7-9 and TRBJ1-2, reads DTGVSQNPRHKITKRGQNVTFRCDPISEHNRLYWYRQTLGQGPEFLTYFQNEAQLEKSRLLSDRFSAERPKGSFSTLEIQRTEQGDSAMYLCASSPAYVNYGYTFGSGTRLTVV.

The chain uses TRBV27 and TRBJ1-2; 7 nucleotides line up with TRBD1. The CDR3 spans 16 residues. V gave up 5 bases and J gave up 1 base; unmatched junction bases: 10. Germline V gene lookup returns CDR1 MNHEY and CDR2 SMNVEV (reference sequence). The CDR3 DNA reads as TGTGCCAGCAGTCAAATCCGGGACAGCCGTAACTATGGCTACACCTTC. This sequence encodes CASSQIRDSRNYGYTF.

Ten or more counts support this clonotype. The rearrangement uses TRBV11-2 and TRBJ2-1, with D possibly matching TRBD1 (6 bases). This CDR3 has 17 residues. Trimming cost V 5 bases and J 7 bases, with 24 bases left between them. CDR1 SGHAT and CDR2 FQNNGV come from the germline V gene. This CDR3 is CASSGPFGKGEGNEQFF. The CDR3 bases are TGTGCCAGCAGCGGACCCTTTGGGAAGGGGGAAGGGAATGAGCAGTTCTTC.

This clonotype has just a few counts. In DNA form, the CDR3 reads TGCAGTGCGATTGAAGCTAGCGGCTCCTACAATGAGCAGTTCTTC. This sequence encodes CSAIEASGSYNEQFF. This chain links TRBV20-1 with TRBJ2-1; 7 bases match TRBD2. CDR3 size: 15 residues. The junction had 8 bases not matched to a gene; V was cut back by 6 bases and J by 0 bases. CDR1 and CDR2 from the germline V gene are DFQATT and SNEGSKA (reference sequence).

This clonotype was observed a handful of times. This chain links TRBV2 with TRBJ2-7, with D maybe TRBD2 (6 bases). V was cut by 8 bases and J by 7 bases, with 18 bases left in between. There are 13 residues in the CDR3. From germline, CDR1 is SNHLY and CDR2 FYNNEI. CDR3 nucleotides: TGTGCCAGCTGCCTGACGAGGGCGGGAGAGCAGTACTTC. Protein: CASCLTRAGEQYF.

The table lists this clonotype with many counts. The chain links TRBV27 to TRBJ2-4, with TRBD1 matching 7 bases. With V trimmed by 6 bases and J by 1 base, 6 bases remained unmatched. Germline-derived CDR1 and CDR2 are MNHEY and SMNVEV (reference sequence). The CDR3 totals 15 residues. In DNA, the CDR3 is TGTGCCAGCAGCCCCGACAGGGCGGCCAAAAACATTCAGTACTTC. Translated: CASSPDRAAKNIQYF.

There are many counts of this clonotype. Since a much larger clone is just one base distant, this may be a read error. The chain has TRBV7-8 and TRBJ1-5, with D tentatively TRBD1 (6 bases). CDR3 length: 13 amino acids. V gave up 3 bases and J gave up 5 bases, with 8 bases separating them. Germline V gene data show CDR1 as SGHVS and CDR2 as FQNEAQ. CDR3 protein: CASSFTGYQPQHF. Written as DNA, the CDR3 is TGTGCCAGCAGCTTTACAGGGTATCAGCCCCAGCATTTT.

As for this clonotype: An end of the junction differs from the germline gene, which may be a read error. The CDR3 sequence: CASSMNYAQYF. CDR3 nucleotides: TGTGCCAGCTCGATGAACTACGCGCAGTACTTC. The genes are TRBV11-3 and TRBJ2-7; unclear D gene. Germline V gene lookup returns CDR1 SGHNT and CDR2 YENEEA. The CDR3 spans 11 residues.

With regard to this clonotype: One junction end does not reproduce the germline sequence, and a read error may be involved. V usage is TRBV19 and J usage is TRBJ2-2; D ambiguous. This CDR3 is 14 amino acids long. Germline CDR1 and CDR2: LNHDA and SQIVND (reference sequence). The CDR3: CANSIAGITGELFF. The CDR3 bases are TGTGCCAATAGTATTGCTGGGATCACCGGGGAGCTGTTTTTT.

This clonotype was detected many times. The genes are TRBV7-9 and TRBJ2-3, with TRBD2 as a possible D gene (6 bases). The CDR3 has 14 residues. The germline V and J ends were trimmed by 5 bases and 4 bases, with 13 bases remaining between them. CDR1 is SEHNR and CDR2 is FQNEAQ in the germline V gene (reference sequence). CDR3 nucleotides: TGTGCCAGCAGCCACGGGACTTTGGCAGATACGCAGTATTTT. It codes for CASSHGTLADTQYF.

The V call is TRBV10-1, the J call TRBJ1-6; D is undetermined. Between the trimmed V and J ends, which lost 6 bases and 8 bases, there was a span of 14 bases. The CDR3 runs to 14 residues. Germline V gene data show CDR1 as WNHNN and CDR2 as SYGVQD (reference sequence). CDR3 sequence reads: CASSGRGGYSPLHF. The DNA of the CDR3 is TGCGCCAGCAGCGGACGGGGTGGGTATTCACCCCTCCACTTT.

This clonotype was observed many times. The J gene is TRBJ1-1, the V gene TRBV12-3 or TRBV12-4; no definite D call. Trimming took 5 bases from V and 3 from J, leaving 7 bases between them. The CDR3 is 12 residues long. The CDR3 protein is CASSISYTEAFF. In DNA form, the CDR3 reads TGTGCCAGCAGTATCTCTTACACTGAAGCTTTCTTT.

This clonotype was seen ten or more times. This chain connects TRBV7-2 to TRBJ2-5; TRBD2 is a possible D gene (6 bases). The V and J ends lost 0 bases and 2 bases respectively, with 10 bases between them. The CDR3 runs to 15 residues. Germline CDR1 is SGHTA and CDR2 is FQGNSA. CDR3 sequence (DNA): TGTGCCAGCAGCTTAGCCGGGACTTATCAAGAGACCCAGTACTTC. Translated, it gives CASSLAGTYQETQYF.

This clonotype was detected ten times or more. This rearrangement joins TRBV19 to TRBJ2-3; D possibly corresponds to TRBD1 (8 bases). V lost 5 bases and J 5 bases, leaving 14 bases between the germline ends. This CDR3 has 14 amino acids. In germline, CDR1 is LNHDA, CDR2 SQIVND (reference sequence). The chain's CDR3 is CASSQQGEGDTQYF. The CDR3 region has the DNA TGTGCCAGTAGTCAACAGGGGGAGGGAGATACGCAGTATTTT.

This clonotype was observed a handful of times. The genes are TRBV27 and TRBJ2-7; perhaps TRBD2 as D (5 bases). Trimming took off 3 bases at V and 1 base at J, with 13 bases between the two ends. The CDR3 has 15 residues. Germline loops: CDR1 MNHEY, CDR2 SMNVEV (reference sequence). The CDR3 nucleotides read TGTGCCAGCAGTTTCCGGGGAGTGGGGTCCTACGAGCAGTACTTC. Protein product: CASSFRGVGSYEQYF.